The T cell receptor beta chain under discussion was sequenced for a study of cytomegalovirus exposure and HLA in healthy donors. Regarding the study as a whole: In the analysis, some V segments, TRBV6-2 and TRBV6-3 included, were excluded as indistinguishable. It was assumed in the presence/absence analyses that sequencing depth was roughly uniform across donors.

As concerns this clone: Antigen specificity is unknown.

Amplification used 60 Vbeta primers and 13 Jbeta primers. Under the authors' procedure: It was a later analysis that counted tens of millions of unique TCR beta chains, of which 9 million to 13 million were shared. Sequenced by immunoSEQ multiplex PCR; TCRdb stores in-frame clones only, minus some. The V and J calls and the clone size are those of that table, but D and trimming were determined from the DNA. The data show some 89,000 clones, about 71% seen once. Donors showed nominal health when sampled, although they likely had unrecorded immune exposures. The CDR3 contains 15 residues. The V segment lost 2 bases and the J segment 4 bases; nucleotides outside the gene matches: 4. Germline-derived CDR1 and CDR2 are SGHRS and YFSETQ.

Material for sequencing was PBMCs. The receptor was isolated from a man aged 60 to 69 in good health and CMV-seronegative. The rearrangement links TRBV5-1 to TRBJ1-3; 9 bases agree with TRBD1. For the CDR3, the DNA is TGCGCCAGCAGCTTTGCGGGACAGGGCGGAAACACCATATATTTT. Amino acids: CASSFAGQGGNTIYF. Full variable domain (outside the CDR3, taken from reference TRBV5-1 and TRBJ1-3): KAGVTQTPRYLIKTRGQQVTLSCSPISGHRSVSWYQQTPGQGLQFLFEYFSETQRNKGNFPGRFSGRQFSNSRSEMNVSTLELGDSALYLCASSFAGQGGNTIYFGEGSWLTVV.